This T cell receptor (beta chain) appears in the sequencing data of a study of T-cell reconstitution after alpha-beta-depleted transplantation in children. Turning to this clonotype: One end of the junction fails to match germline, which may point to a read error.

A library of TCRbeta sequences, prepared with unique molecular identifiers, was generated. TCRdb fed the PCR reads into MiXCR, producing one record per CDR3 protein. The table shows over 550,000 distinct CDR3 sequences, with 10% occurring only once. Germline V gene sequence: CDR1 DFQATT, CDR2 SNEGSKA (reference sequence). The CDR3 consists of 17 residues. The sequence derives from a human donor who donated a stem cell graft to a child with acute myeloid leukemia. This chain connects TRBV20-1 to TRBJ2-2; TRBD2 matches at 12 bases. The sample here was PBMCs from the stem cell graft donor, taken from the stem cell graft. CDR3 region: CCAPASGRARGTGELFF. The CDR3 nucleotides are TGCTGTGCCCCAGCTAGCGGGAGGGCCCGGGGCACCGGGGAGCTGTTTTTT.